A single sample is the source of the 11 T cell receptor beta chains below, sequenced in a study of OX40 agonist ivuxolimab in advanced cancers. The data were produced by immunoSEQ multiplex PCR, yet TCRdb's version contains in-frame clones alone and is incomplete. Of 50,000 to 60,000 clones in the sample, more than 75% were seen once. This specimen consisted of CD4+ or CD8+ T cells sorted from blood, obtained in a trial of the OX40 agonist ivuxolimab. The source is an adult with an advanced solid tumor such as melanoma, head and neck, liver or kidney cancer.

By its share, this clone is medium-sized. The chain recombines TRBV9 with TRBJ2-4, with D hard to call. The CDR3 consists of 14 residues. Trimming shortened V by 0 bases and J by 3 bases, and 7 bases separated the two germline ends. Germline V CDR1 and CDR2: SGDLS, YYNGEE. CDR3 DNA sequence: TGTGCCAGCAGCGTAGATCACAGCAAAAACATTCAGTACTTC. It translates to CASSVDHSKNIQYF.

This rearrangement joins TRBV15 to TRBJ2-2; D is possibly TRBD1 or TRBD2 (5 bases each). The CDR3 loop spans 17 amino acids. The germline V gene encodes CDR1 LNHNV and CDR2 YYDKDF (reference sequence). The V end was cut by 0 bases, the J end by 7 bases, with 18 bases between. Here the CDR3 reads CATSREILSRGIGELFF. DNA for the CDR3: TGTGCCACCAGCAGAGAGATCCTGTCGAGGGGTATCGGGGAGCTGTTTTTT.

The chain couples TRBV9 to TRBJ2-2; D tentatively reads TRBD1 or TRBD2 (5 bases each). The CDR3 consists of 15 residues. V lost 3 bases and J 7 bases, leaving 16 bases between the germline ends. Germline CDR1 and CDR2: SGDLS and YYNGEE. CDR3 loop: CASSASGTRGGELFF. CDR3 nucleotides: TGTGCCAGCAGCGCCTCCGGGACCAGAGGCGGGGAGCTGTTTTTT.

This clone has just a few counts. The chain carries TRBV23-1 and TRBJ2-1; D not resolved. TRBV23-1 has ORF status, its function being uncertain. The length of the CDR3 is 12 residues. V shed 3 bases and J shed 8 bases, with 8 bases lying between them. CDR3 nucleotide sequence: TGCGCCAGCAGTCATCAGGTCCATGAGCAGTTCTTC. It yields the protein CASSHQVHEQFF.

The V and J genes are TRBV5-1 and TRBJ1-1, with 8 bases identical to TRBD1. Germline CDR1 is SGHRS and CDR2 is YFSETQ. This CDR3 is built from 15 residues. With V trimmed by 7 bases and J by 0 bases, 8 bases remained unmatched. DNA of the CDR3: TGCGCCAGCGCCGGGACAGGACTCATGAACACTGAAGCTTTCTTT. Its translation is CASAGTGLMNTEAFF.

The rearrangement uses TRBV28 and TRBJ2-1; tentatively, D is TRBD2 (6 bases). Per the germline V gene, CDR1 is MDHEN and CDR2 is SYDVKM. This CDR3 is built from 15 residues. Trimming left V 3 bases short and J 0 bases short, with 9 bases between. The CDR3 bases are TGTGCCAGCAGTTTGGGACTGCTCTCCTACAATGAGCAGTTCTTC. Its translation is CASSLGLLSYNEQFF.

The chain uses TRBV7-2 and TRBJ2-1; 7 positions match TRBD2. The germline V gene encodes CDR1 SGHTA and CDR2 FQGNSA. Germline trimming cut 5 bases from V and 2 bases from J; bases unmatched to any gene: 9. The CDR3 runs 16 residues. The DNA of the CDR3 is TGTGCCAGCAGCCCGAGCGGCGGGAGAACCTACAATGAGCAGTTCTTC. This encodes CASSPSGGRTYNEQFF.

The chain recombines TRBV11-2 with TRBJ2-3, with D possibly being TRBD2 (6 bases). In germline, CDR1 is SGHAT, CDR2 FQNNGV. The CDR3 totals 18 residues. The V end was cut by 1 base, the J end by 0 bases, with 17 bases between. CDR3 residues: CASSLVRASETSTDTQYF. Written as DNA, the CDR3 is TGTGCCAGCAGCTTAGTTCGGGCTAGCGAAACTAGCACAGATACGCAGTATTTT.

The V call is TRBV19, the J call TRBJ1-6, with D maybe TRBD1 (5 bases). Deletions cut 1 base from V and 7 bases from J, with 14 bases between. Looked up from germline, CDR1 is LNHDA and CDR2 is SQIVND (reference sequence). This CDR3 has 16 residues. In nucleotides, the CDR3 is TGTGCCAGTAGTATAGGAGCGGGGGAGAGGAATTCACCCCTCCACTTT. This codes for CASSIGAGERNSPLHF.

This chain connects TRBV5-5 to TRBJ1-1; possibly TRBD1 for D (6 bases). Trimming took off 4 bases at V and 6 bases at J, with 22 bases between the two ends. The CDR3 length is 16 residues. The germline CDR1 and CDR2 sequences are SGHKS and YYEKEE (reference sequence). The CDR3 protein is CASSPQPQGSGAEAFF. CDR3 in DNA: TGTGCCAGCAGCCCACAGCCGCAGGGGTCTGGCGCTGAAGCTTTCTTT.

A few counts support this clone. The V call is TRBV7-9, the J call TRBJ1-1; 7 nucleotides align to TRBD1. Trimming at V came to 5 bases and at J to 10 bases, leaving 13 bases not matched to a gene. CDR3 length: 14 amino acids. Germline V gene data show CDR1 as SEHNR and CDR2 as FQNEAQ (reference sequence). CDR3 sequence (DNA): TGTGCCAGCAGCCCCTATACAAGACAGGGTGGAGCTTTCTTT. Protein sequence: CASSPYTRQGGAFF.